What follows is one TCR beta chain and its context. Its antigen specificity is not known. Nothing much larger sits one base from this clone, and base qualities are not available. The data derive from a study of post-analysis software for immune sequencing data (dated by TCRdb to 2014 to 2015). Turning to the overall study: Recorded disease courses included relapsing-remitting, secondary progressive and progressive-relapsing multiple sclerosis, with some patients lacking subtype annotation. The multiple sclerosis patient repertoires were compared with more than 10 previously published healthy control repertoires from donors aged about 6 to 26 years. A subset of samples was prepared in parallel using single-end sample barcoding, then pooled and co-amplified after Illumina adapter ligation.

To demonstrate the VDJtools post-analysis software, TCR beta repertoires were profiled from the peripheral blood of about 13 young patients with multiple sclerosis. The multiple sclerosis patients were children and adolescents between about 6 and 15 years of age. Including cysteine and phenylalanine, the CDR3 has 16 amino acids. Just CDR3 DNA is preserved here, 48 bases in frame from base 1. V sheds 0 bases and J sheds 5 bases, leaving 16 bases between their ends. CDR1 and CDR2, looked up from the germline V gene, are ENHRY and SYGVKD. The library was made by PCR. Sequenced on an Illumina HiSeq 2500. To reduce PCR and sequencing biases, unique molecular identifiers were incorporated into the TCR beta cDNA libraries. Per 1 to 10 million input T cells, roughly 0.5 million cDNA molecules were obtained, such that each molecule approximated one T cell. The patient libraries were prepared and sequenced with the same protocol used for the earlier healthy control dataset. Within a given batch, samples were prepared together, multiplexed and sequenced on the same HiSeq lane. The study's processing was this. Raw barcoded reads were processed with MIGEC, discarding single-read molecular identifier groups before consensus assembly and CDR3 extraction. Clonotype tables were post-analysed with VDJtools, and diversity was normalized by down-sampling all datasets to the smallest sample size. Repertoire overlap clustering matched CDR3 amino acid but not nucleotide sequences to correct batch-related cross-sample contamination. TCRdb applied fastp at Q25 and MiXCR to the public reads, then kept only in-frame beta chains. Rows matching on CDR3 protein sequence are summarized as one entry with the most common DNA and genes. Clone size and V and J calls follow TCRdb, not the original study. In this sample the table shows over 700,000 distinct CDR3 sequences, roughly 29% of which occur a single time. The ten biggest clones cover more than 0.55% of the sample.

Broader findings and caveats from the paper: Direct clustering with F measure revealed strong co-clustering of samples prepared in the same batch, which led to a batch-effect correction. The control group was slightly older than the multiple sclerosis patient group. Compared with controls, multiple sclerosis patients had significantly lower normalized Chao1 diversity, a finding suggesting substantial peripheral T-cell clonal expansion. Significantly higher frequencies in patients than in controls were found for about 5 TRBV segments, including TRBV5-6, TRBV5-1 and TRBV20-1.

The chain is assembled from TRBV10-3 and TRBJ1-2; no D gene is confidently identified. Input material: blood. This receptor was identified in a girl aged 5-17 years with multiple sclerosis. The nucleotide sequence reads as follows: TGTGCCATCAGTGAGTCGTCAAGGGAGTTTAAGTATGGCTACACCTTC. This gives the protein CAISESSREFKYGYTF.